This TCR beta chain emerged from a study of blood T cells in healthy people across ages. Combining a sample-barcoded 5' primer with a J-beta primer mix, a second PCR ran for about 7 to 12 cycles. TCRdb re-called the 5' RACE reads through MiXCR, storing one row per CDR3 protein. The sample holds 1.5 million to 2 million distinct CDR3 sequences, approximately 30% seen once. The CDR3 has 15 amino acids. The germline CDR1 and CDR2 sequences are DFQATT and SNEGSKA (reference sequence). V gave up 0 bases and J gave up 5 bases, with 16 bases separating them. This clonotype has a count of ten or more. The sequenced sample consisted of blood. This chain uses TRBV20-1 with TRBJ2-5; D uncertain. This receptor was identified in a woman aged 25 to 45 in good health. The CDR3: CSARDRVGDPETQYF. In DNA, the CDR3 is TGCAGTGCTAGAGATCGTGTTGGCGATCCCGAGACCCAGTACTTC.